This T cell receptor (beta chain) was identified in a study of T-cell reconstitution after alpha-beta-depleted transplantation in children. Whole-study findings and limits: There were some patients whose high TCRbeta diversity at day 60 came from surviving recipient T cells and thymic progenitors. One year after transplant, T-cell counts and diversity came mostly from newly produced T cells. After transplant, at about two months, alpha-beta T cells were reportedly derived from several hundred expanded graft clones.

In regard to this clonotype: Its specificity is not known.

It was with unique molecular identifiers that the TCRbeta library was prepared. TCRdb redid the calling of the PCR reads with MiXCR, one entry per CDR3 protein. The sample yields 500,000 to 650,000 distinct CDR3 sequences, roughly an eighth seen once. The CDR3 is 14 residues long. The V end lost 4 bases, the J end lost 1 base, and 11 bases lay between the germline ends. From germline, CDR1 is SGHDT and CDR2 YYEEEE. This receptor was identified in a female patient aged 2-9 years who had a stem cell transplant for aplastic anemia, so the T cells may come from the graft donor. The sample in question was PBMCs, mostly from graft donor cells, obtained 180 days after TCRalphabeta/CD19-depleted stem cell transplant. The gene calls are TRBV5-6 and TRBJ1-1; weak D call: TRBD1 (6 bases). CDR3 amino acids: CASSARGTNTEAFF. CDR3 DNA: TGTGCCAGCAGCGCCAGGGGCACGAACACTGAAGCTTTCTTT.